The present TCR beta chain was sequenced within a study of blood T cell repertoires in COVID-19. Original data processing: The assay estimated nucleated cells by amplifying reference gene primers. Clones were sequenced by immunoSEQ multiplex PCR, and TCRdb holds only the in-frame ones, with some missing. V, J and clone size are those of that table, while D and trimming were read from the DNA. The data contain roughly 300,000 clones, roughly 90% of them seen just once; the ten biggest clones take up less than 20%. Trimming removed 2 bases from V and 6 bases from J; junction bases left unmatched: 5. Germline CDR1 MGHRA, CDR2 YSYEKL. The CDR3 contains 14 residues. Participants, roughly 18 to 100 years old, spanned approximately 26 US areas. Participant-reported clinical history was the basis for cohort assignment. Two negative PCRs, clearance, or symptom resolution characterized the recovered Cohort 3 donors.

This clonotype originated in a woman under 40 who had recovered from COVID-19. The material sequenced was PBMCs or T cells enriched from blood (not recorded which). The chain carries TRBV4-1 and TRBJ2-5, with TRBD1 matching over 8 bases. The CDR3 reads CASSQPGQGQTQYF. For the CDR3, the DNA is TGCGCCAGCAGCCAACCTGGACAGGGTCAGACCCAGTACTTC.